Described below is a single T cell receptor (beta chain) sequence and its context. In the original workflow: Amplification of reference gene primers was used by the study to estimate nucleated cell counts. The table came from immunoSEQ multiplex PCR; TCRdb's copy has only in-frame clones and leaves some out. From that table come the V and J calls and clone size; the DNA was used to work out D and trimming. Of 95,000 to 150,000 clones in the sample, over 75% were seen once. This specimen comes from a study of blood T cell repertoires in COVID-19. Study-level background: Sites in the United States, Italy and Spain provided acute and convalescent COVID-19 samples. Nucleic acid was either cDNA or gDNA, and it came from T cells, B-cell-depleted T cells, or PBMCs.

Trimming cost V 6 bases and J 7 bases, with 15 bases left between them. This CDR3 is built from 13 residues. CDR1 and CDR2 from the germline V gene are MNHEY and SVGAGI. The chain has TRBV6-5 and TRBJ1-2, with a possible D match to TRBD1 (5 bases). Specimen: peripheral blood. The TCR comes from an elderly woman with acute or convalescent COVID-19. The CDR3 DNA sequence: TGTGCCAGCAGGGGCAGGGAACTCGGTGGCTACACCTTC. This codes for CASRGRELGGYTF.